This T cell receptor beta chain was captured by sequencing in a study of CD8 T cells in ankylosing spondylitis. Libraries for TCR beta were made by quantitative 5'-RACE with molecular barcodes. TCRdb reprocessed the 5' RACE reads via MiXCR and lists one record per CDR3 protein. This table has 450,000 or so distinct CDR3 sequences, 25% to 30% appearing once. The CDR3 is 13 amino acids. Germline V gene lookup returns CDR1 SQVTM and CDR2 ANQGSEA. The germline V and J ends were trimmed by 5 bases and 2 bases, with 13 bases remaining between them. Whole-study results and caveats: Blood from ankylosing spondylitis patients appeared to carry a characteristic roughly eight-variant TCR beta motif.

The table lists this clonotype with a few counts. Its antigen is unknown. This TCR was sampled from a male donor with ankylosing spondylitis. The rearrangement joins TRBV29-1 to TRBJ2-7; tentatively, D is TRBD1 (6 bases). The sequencing input was blood, either unsorted or a sorted T cell fraction (not recorded which). CDR3 residues: CSVSFGQTYEQYF. For the CDR3, the DNA is TGCAGCGTTAGCTTTGGACAGACCTACGAGCAGTACTTC.